This T cell receptor beta chain was obtained from a study of shared clonotypes between healthy human individuals. Germline assignment: CDR1 ENHRY and CDR2 SYGVKD. The CDR3 length is 17 residues. Trimming at V came to 3 bases and at J to 6 bases, leaving 15 bases not matched to a gene. Each of the donors was a healthy adult who was HIV-negative and had not had a recent acute infection or vaccination. Each unsorted sample relied on approximately 94 million PBMCs as its source of genomic DNA. Deep was the level used in running the assay. Libraries were prepared by immunoSEQ multiplex PCR; TCRdb keeps only in-frame clonotypes and omits some of them. Of roughly 500,000 clones in the sample, roughly three quarters were seen once.

This receptor was obtained from a woman in her forties in good health. Some clones in this sample may be carry-over from other donors' samples. Sequencing used PBMCs. The chain carries TRBV10-3 and TRBJ2-3; 7 positions agree with TRBD1. The CDR3 nucleotides are TGTGCCATCAGTGACCAGACCGGGACAGAGAAAGGGGATACGCAGTATTTT. Its protein product is CAISDQTGTEKGDTQYF.